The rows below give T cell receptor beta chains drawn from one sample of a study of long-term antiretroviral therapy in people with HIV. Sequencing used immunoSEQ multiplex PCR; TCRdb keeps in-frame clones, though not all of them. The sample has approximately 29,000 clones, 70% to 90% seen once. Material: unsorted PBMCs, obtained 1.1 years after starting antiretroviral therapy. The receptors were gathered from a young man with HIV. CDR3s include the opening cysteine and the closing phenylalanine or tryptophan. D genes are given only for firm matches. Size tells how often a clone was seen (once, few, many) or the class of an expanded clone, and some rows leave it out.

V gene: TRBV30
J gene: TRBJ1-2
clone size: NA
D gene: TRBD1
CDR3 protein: CAWRGQGYYGYTF
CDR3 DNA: TGTGCCTGGAGAGGACAGGGCTACTATGGCTACACCTTC

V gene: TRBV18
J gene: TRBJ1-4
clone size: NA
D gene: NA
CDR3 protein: CASSPRGGEKLFF
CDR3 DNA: TGTGCCAGCTCGCCCAGGGGCGGTGAAAAACTGTTTTTT

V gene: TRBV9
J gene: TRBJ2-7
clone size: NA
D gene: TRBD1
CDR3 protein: CASSAGTGDYEQYF
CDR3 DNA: TGTGCCAGCAGCGCCGGGACAGGGGACTACGAGCAGTACTTC

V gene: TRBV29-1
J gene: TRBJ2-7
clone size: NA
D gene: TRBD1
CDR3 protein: CSVDLGQGRPYEQYF
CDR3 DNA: TGCAGCGTTGATTTAGGACAGGGTCGGCCCTACGAGCAGTACTTC

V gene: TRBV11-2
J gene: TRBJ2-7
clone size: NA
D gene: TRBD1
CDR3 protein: CASSLDRGPYEQYF
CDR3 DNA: TGTGCCAGCAGCTTAGACAGGGGGCCCTACGAGCAGTACTTC

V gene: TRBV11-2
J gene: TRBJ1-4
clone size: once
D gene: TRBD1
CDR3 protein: CASSSSRDRVGEKLFF
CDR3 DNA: TGTGCCAGCAGCTCTAGTCGGGACAGGGTCGGGGAAAAACTGTTTTTT

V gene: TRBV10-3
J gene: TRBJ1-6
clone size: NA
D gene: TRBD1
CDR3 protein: CAISESTDRGSSPLHF
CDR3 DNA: TGTGCCATCAGTGAGTCGACGGACAGGGGTTCCTCACCCCTCCACTTT

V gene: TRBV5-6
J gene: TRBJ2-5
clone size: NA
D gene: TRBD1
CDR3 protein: CASSRQGTQYF
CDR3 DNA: TGTGCCAGCAGCCGACAGGGGACCCAGTACTTC

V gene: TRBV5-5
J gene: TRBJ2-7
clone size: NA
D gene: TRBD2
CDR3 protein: CASSRTSENEQYF
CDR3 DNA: TGTGCCAGCAGCCGGACTAGCGAAAACGAGCAGTACTTC

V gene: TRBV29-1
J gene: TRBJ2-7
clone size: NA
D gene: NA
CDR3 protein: CSVATGSTYEQYF
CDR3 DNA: TGCAGCGTTGCAACGGGGTCGACCTACGAGCAGTACTTC

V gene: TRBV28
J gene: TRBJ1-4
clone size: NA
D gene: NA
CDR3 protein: CASSLVEKLFF
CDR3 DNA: TGTGCCAGCAGTTTGGTCGAAAAACTGTTTTTT

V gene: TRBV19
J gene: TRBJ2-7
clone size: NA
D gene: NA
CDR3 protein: CASSIAQGAYEQYF
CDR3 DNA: TGTGCCAGTAGTATAGCACAAGGGGCCTACGAGCAGTACTTC

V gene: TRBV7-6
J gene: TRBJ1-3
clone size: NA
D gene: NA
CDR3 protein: CASSLAPATGNTIYF
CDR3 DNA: TGTGCCAGCAGCTTAGCCCCGGCGACTGGAAACACCATATATTTT

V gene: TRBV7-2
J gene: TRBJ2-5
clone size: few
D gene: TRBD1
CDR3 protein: CASSFSGQGSGTQYF
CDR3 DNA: TGTGCCAGCAGCTTCTCAGGACAGGGAAGCGGGACCCAGTACTTC

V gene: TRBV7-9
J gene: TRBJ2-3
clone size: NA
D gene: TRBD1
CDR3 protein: CASSLALINRGLSTDTQYF
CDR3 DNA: TGTGCCAGCAGCTTAGCGTTAATTAACAGGGGGCTGAGCACAGATACGCAGTATTTT

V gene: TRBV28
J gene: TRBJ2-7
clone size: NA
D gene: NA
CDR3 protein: CASRNAGSYEQYF
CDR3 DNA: TGTGCCAGCAGGAACGCAGGATCCTACGAGCAGTACTTC

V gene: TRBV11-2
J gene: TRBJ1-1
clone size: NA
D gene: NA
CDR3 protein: CASSLPRTETGNTEAFF
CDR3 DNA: TGTGCCAGCAGCTTACCGCGGACAGAGACAGGGAACACTGAAGCTTTCTTT

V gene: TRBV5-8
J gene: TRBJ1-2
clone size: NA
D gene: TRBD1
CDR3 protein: CASSHRDRVFGGYTF
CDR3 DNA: TGTGCCAGCAGCCACCGGGACAGGGTGTTCGGTGGCTACACCTTC